Below, one TCR beta chain is given with its context. The data stem from a study of technical replicates of blood from a handful of donors. TCRdb's table, derived via immunoSEQ multiplex PCR, lists solely in-frame clones and lacks some. The sample includes approximately 70,000 clones, 95% to 98% of them seen just once. CDR1 is SGHVS, CDR2 FNYEAQ, per germline. V dropped 6 bases and J dropped 4 bases, with 10 bases sitting between them. The CDR3 length is 12 residues. Sequencing input: T cells isolated from PBMCs. The sequence came from a human donor in good health. This rearrangement joins TRBV7-6 to TRBJ2-7, with unresolved D. CDR3 sequence reads: CASSPETYEQYF. CDR3 coding DNA: TGTGCCAGCAGTCCCGAGACTTACGAGCAGTACTTC.